One TCR beta chain is described in this entry. The sample is drawn from a study of cytomegalovirus exposure and HLA in healthy donors. Study-level information: Early on, a data release was issued that held approximately 78 million unique TCRs from HLA-typed donors.

V trimming: 0 bases; J trimming: 5 bases; junction bases outside the gene matches: 1. This CDR3 contains 13 residues. Germline V gene sequence: CDR1 SEHNR, CDR2 FQNEAQ (reference sequence). The PCR employed 60 Vbeta primers together with 13 Jbeta primers. Data came from immunoSEQ multiplex PCR; TCRdb stores just in-frame clones and leaves some out. The sample includes about 210,000 clones, approximately 86% seen only once; the top ten take less than 0.4%. The chain employs TRBV7-9 and TRBJ2-7, with 7 bases aligning to TRBD1. The sequence came from a woman aged 25 to 45 in good health and CMV-seronegative. Sequenced sample: PBMCs. CDR3 residues: CASSLAGTDEQYF. The DNA of the CDR3 is TGTGCCAGCAGCTTAGCGGGGACAGACGAGCAGTACTTC.